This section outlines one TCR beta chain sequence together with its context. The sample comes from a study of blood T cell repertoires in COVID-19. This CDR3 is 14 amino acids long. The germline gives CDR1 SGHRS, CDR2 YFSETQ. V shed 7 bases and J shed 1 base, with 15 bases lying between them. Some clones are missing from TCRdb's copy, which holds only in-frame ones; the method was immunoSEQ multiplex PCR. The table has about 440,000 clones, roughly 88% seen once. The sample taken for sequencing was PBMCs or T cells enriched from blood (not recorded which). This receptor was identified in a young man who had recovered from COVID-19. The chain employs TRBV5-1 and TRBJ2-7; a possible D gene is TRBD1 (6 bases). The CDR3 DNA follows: TGCGCCAGCGGGGGCGACACGGGATCCTACGAGCAGTACTTC. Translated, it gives CASGGDTGSYEQYF.